This is a list of T cell receptor beta chains from one sample in a study of cytomegalovirus exposure and HLA in healthy donors. Using immunoSEQ multiplex PCR, the repertoire was profiled, and TCRdb retains in-frame clones only, with some absent. The profile shows around 170,000 clones, around 80% of them singletons. Sequenced input: PBMCs. Receptor source: a man aged 18-30 years in good health and CMV-seronegative. CDR3s include the opening cysteine and the closing phenylalanine or tryptophan. A D gene is named only where the DNA matches it firmly. Clone size is not always given. Where it is, it says once, few, many or a class for expanded clones.

abundance: .
v_gene: TRBV10-1
d_gene: .
j_gene: TRBJ1-2
CDR3nt: TGCGCCAGCAGTTCCTGGAACTATAACTATGGCTACACCTTC
CDR3aa: CASSSWNYNYGYTF

abundance: .
v_gene: TRBV7-8
d_gene: TRBD1
j_gene: TRBJ2-5
CDR3nt: TGTGCCAGCAGCACTCAGACAGGGGACGCAGGAGGAACCCAGTACTTC
CDR3aa: CASSTQTGDAGGTQYF

abundance: .
v_gene: TRBV29-1
d_gene: TRBD1
j_gene: TRBJ1-2
CDR3nt: TGCAGCGGGACGACAGGGGATAACTATGGCTACACCTTC
CDR3aa: CSGTTGDNYGYTF

abundance: .
v_gene: TRBV6-4
d_gene: .
j_gene: TRBJ2-3
CDR3nt: TGTGCCAGCAGCGCAGGGGCAGAAAGCACAGATACGCAGTATTTT
CDR3aa: CASSAGAESTDTQYF

abundance: .
v_gene: TRBV7-9
d_gene: TRBD2
j_gene: TRBJ2-7
CDR3nt: TGTGCCAGCACCCCATGGGACGGGAGGATGAACACCTACGAGCAGTACTTC
CDR3aa: CASTPWDGRMNTYEQYF

abundance: .
v_gene: TRBV7-9
d_gene: .
j_gene: TRBJ2-7
CDR3nt: TGTGCCAGCAGCTTAGGATGGGCCCAGTCTGCCGAGCAGTACTTC
CDR3aa: CASSLGWAQSAEQYF

abundance: .
v_gene: TRBV9
d_gene: TRBD1
j_gene: TRBJ1-1
CDR3nt: TGTGCCAGCAGCCTGATCGGACAGGGAGGCACTGAAGCTTTCTTT
CDR3aa: CASSLIGQGGTEAFF

abundance: .
v_gene: TRBV6-6
d_gene: .
j_gene: TRBJ2-5
CDR3nt: TGTGCCAGCAGCCCAATGAGGGGGTACCAAGAGACCCAGTACTTC
CDR3aa: CASSPMRGYQETQYF

abundance: .
v_gene: TRBV6-5
d_gene: TRBD1
j_gene: TRBJ1-4
CDR3nt: TGTGCCAGCCGACAGGGGCGGGGTGAAAAACTGTTTTTT
CDR3aa: CASRQGRGEKLFF

abundance: .
v_gene: TRBV19
d_gene: .
j_gene: TRBJ1-5
CDR3nt: TGTGCCAGTAGTATAGGGACAGTACGGCCCCAGCATTTT
CDR3aa: CASSIGTVRPQHF

abundance: .
v_gene: TRBV27
d_gene: .
j_gene: TRBJ1-2
CDR3nt: TGTGCCAGCAGTCCCAGGGGTTGGAATGGCTACACCTTC
CDR3aa: CASSPRGWNGYTF

abundance: .
v_gene: TRBV29-1
d_gene: .
j_gene: TRBJ2-6
CDR3nt: TGCAGCGTTGCGTCTGGGGCCAACGTCCTGACTTTC
CDR3aa: CSVASGANVLTF

abundance: .
v_gene: TRBV11-2
d_gene: TRBD2
j_gene: TRBJ2-7
CDR3nt: TGTGCCAGCAGCTTAAGGGGGACTAGCTCCTACGAGCAGTACTTC
CDR3aa: CASSLRGTSSYEQYF

abundance: .
v_gene: TRBV29-1
d_gene: .
j_gene: TRBJ1-2
CDR3nt: TGCAGCGCCGGGGACGCGGGGGCTAATGGCTACACCTTC
CDR3aa: CSAGDAGANGYTF

abundance: once
v_gene: TRBV7-6
d_gene: TRBD1
j_gene: TRBJ1-2
CDR3nt: TGTGCCAGCACCCCCGACCGGACAGGGAACGGCTACACCTTC
CDR3aa: CASTPDRTGNGYTF

abundance: .
v_gene: TRBV29-1
d_gene: .
j_gene: TRBJ1-4
CDR3nt: TGCAGCGTTGAAGAAGGCGGGACGGGAACTAATGAAAAACTGTTTTTT
CDR3aa: CSVEEGGTGTNEKLFF

abundance: .
v_gene: TRBV30
d_gene: TRBD1
j_gene: TRBJ2-2
CDR3nt: TGTGCCTGGGTAGACAGGGATCTCACCGGGGAGCTGTTTTTT
CDR3aa: CAWVDRDLTGELFF

abundance: .
v_gene: TRBV19
d_gene: TRBD1
j_gene: TRBJ1-5
CDR3nt: TGTGCCAGTGCTTCAAGGGAAGGACAGGAGACTTATCAGCCCCAGCATTTT
CDR3aa: CASASREGQETYQPQHF

abundance: .
v_gene: TRBV30
d_gene: .
j_gene: TRBJ1-5
CDR3nt: TGTGCCTGGAGTGAGGACAGTAATCAGCCCCAGCATTTT
CDR3aa: CAWSEDSNQPQHF

abundance: .
v_gene: TRBV11-2
d_gene: TRBD2
j_gene: TRBJ2-5
CDR3nt: TGTGCCAGCAGCCCCATAGCGGGAGACGAGACCCAGTACTTC
CDR3aa: CASSPIAGDETQYF

abundance: .
v_gene: TRBV5-6
d_gene: TRBD1
j_gene: TRBJ2-7
CDR3nt: TGTGCCAGCAGCTTTTTGGGACAGGGCTACGAGCAGTACTTC
CDR3aa: CASSFLGQGYEQYF

abundance: .
v_gene: TRBV7-9
d_gene: TRBD1
j_gene: TRBJ1-4
CDR3nt: TGTGCCAGCAGCTTCGGACAGGGGGCGGTAAGAACTAATGGAAAACTGTTTTTT
CDR3aa: CASSFGQGAVRTNGKLFF

abundance: .
v_gene: TRBV19
d_gene: .
j_gene: TRBJ1-6
CDR3nt: TGTGCCAGTAGTTTACAGGGATCACCCCTCCACTTT
CDR3aa: CASSLQGSPLHF

abundance: .
v_gene: TRBV7-6
d_gene: .
j_gene: TRBJ1-4
CDR3nt: TGTGCCAGCAGCCCATACGGGGAGGGAGATGAAAAACTGTTTTTT
CDR3aa: CASSPYGEGDEKLFF

abundance: .
v_gene: TRBV19
d_gene: TRBD2
j_gene: TRBJ2-2
CDR3nt: TGTGCCAGTCGGGACTACCCCACCGGGGAGCTGTTTTTT
CDR3aa: CASRDYPTGELFF

abundance: .
v_gene: TRBV29-1
d_gene: TRBD2
j_gene: TRBJ2-5
CDR3nt: TGCAGCGTTACGGGCGGGAGGGCTCGAGAGACCCAGTACTTC
CDR3aa: CSVTGGRARETQYF

abundance: once
v_gene: TRBV7-8
d_gene: TRBD1
j_gene: TRBJ2-7
CDR3nt: TGTGCCAGCAGCCGGACAGGGGACCACGAGCAGTACTTC
CDR3aa: CASSRTGDHEQYF

abundance: .
v_gene: TRBV6-1
d_gene: .
j_gene: TRBJ1-2
CDR3nt: TGTGCCAGCAGTGAACGCCTCCCTTCGGTACCCTATGGCTACACCTTC
CDR3aa: CASSERLPSVPYGYTF

abundance: .
v_gene: TRBV19
d_gene: TRBD1
j_gene: TRBJ1-3
CDR3nt: TGTGCCAGTAAGGACAGGTGGAGAAACACCATATATTTT
CDR3aa: CASKDRWRNTIYF

abundance: .
v_gene: TRBV18
d_gene: TRBD1
j_gene: TRBJ2-1
CDR3nt: TGTGCCAGCTCACCGAGGACTGAGGGGGCGAGTGAGCAGTTCTTC
CDR3aa: CASSPRTEGASEQFF

abundance: .
v_gene: TRBV6-5
d_gene: .
j_gene: TRBJ1-1
CDR3nt: TGTGCCAGCAGCCCCTGGCGGGGTGGCACTGAAGCTTTCTTT
CDR3aa: CASSPWRGGTEAFF

abundance: once
v_gene: TRBV5-8
d_gene: TRBD1
j_gene: TRBJ1-1
CDR3nt: TGTGCCAGCAGCGGATTCAGGGGGCTCGGAGGTGAAGCTTTCTTT
CDR3aa: CASSGFRGLGGEAFF

abundance: .
v_gene: TRBV5-1
d_gene: .
j_gene: TRBJ1-2
CDR3nt: TGCGCCAGCAGCCGTTGGACAGCTAACCTCGACGATGGCTACACCTTC
CDR3aa: CASSRWTANLDDGYTF

abundance: .
v_gene: TRBV18
d_gene: .
j_gene: TRBJ2-1
CDR3nt: TGTGCCAGCTCCATTACTGGGGACACCTACAATGAGCAGTTCTTC
CDR3aa: CASSITGDTYNEQFF

abundance: few
v_gene: TRBV5-1
d_gene: .
j_gene: TRBJ1-4
CDR3nt: TGCGCCAGCAGCCCCGGGGGATACCAAGAAAAACTGTTTTTT
CDR3aa: CASSPGGYQEKLFF

abundance: .
v_gene: TRBV7-6
d_gene: TRBD1
j_gene: TRBJ1-3
CDR3nt: TGTGCCAGCAGCCCCTTCACCCGGACAGGGAGCGGAAACACCATATATTTT
CDR3aa: CASSPFTRTGSGNTIYF

abundance: .
v_gene: TRBV10-2
d_gene: .
j_gene: TRBJ2-2
CDR3nt: TGCGCCAGCAGTGAGCATAGGGGGGGGACCGGGGAGCTGTTTTTT
CDR3aa: CASSEHRGGTGELFF

abundance: .
v_gene: TRBV7-2
d_gene: .
j_gene: TRBJ2-7
CDR3nt: TGTGCCAGCAGCTTAGAAATTACCCTTAGCTCCTACGAGCAGTACTTC
CDR3aa: CASSLEITLSSYEQYF

abundance: .
v_gene: TRBV16
d_gene: .
j_gene: TRBJ2-2
CDR3nt: TGTGCCAGCAGCCGGGGCCGTGGGGACACCGGGGAGCTGTTTTTT
CDR3aa: CASSRGRGDTGELFF

abundance: .
v_gene: TRBV11-2
d_gene: TRBD1
j_gene: TRBJ1-6
CDR3nt: TGTGCCAGCAGCTCCGCGGACAGGGGTTGGAATAATTCACCCCTCCACTTT
CDR3aa: CASSSADRGWNNSPLHF

abundance: .
v_gene: TRBV7-6
d_gene: .
j_gene: TRBJ1-1
CDR3nt: TGTGCCAGCAGCCCGGGTCGGAACACTGAAGCTTTCTTT
CDR3aa: CASSPGRNTEAFF

abundance: .
v_gene: TRBV29-1
d_gene: TRBD1
j_gene: TRBJ2-2
CDR3nt: TGCAGCGTTAGGCGGACAGGGGGCGAGACCGGGGAGCTGTTTTTT
CDR3aa: CSVRRTGGETGELFF

abundance: few
v_gene: TRBV4-3
d_gene: .
j_gene: TRBJ2-7
CDR3nt: TGCGCCAGCAGCCAAGATCTGGGGGGCTACGAGCAGTACTTC
CDR3aa: CASSQDLGGYEQYF

abundance: .
v_gene: TRBV10-3
d_gene: TRBD1
j_gene: TRBJ2-3
CDR3nt: TGTGCCATCAGCCGACAGGGAACCACAGATACGCAGTATTTT
CDR3aa: CAISRQGTTDTQYF

abundance: .
v_gene: TRBV5-6
d_gene: .
j_gene: TRBJ2-5
CDR3nt: TGTGCCAGCAGCTGGTGGACAGTCCCCCAAGAGACCCAGTACTTC
CDR3aa: CASSWWTVPQETQYF